These 31 T cell receptor beta chains were all obtained from the same sample, sequenced in a study of beta chain features in type 1 diabetes. Of the isolated RNA, all was reverse transcribed, and so the sequenced material was expressed TCRB transcripts. Sequenced by immunoSEQ multiplex PCR; TCRdb stores in-frame clones only, minus some. The table shows about 300,000 clones, with roughly 8% occurring only once. The sample comprised central memory CD4+ T cells from blood. Receptor source: a woman between 18 and 29 years old in good health.

The J gene is TRBJ1-2, the V gene TRBV6-5; 7 bases line up with TRBD1. Germline assignment: CDR1 MNHEY and CDR2 SVGAGI. V shed 5 bases, J shed 7 bases, and the junction held 7 bases outside the gene matches. The CDR3 covers 13 residues. The CDR3: CASSKQGSGGYTF. In DNA form, the CDR3 reads TGTGCCAGCAGTAAACAGGGGTCCGGTGGCTACACCTTC.

This chain links TRBV18 with TRBJ2-5; no reliable D call. CDR3 size: 13 residues. Germline V gives CDR1 KGHSH, CDR2 LQKENI. V lost 2 bases and J lost 2, with 6 bases in between. The CDR3 sequence is CASSPRTQETQYF. The CDR3 DNA reads TGTGCCAGCTCACCAAGAACACAAGAGACCCAGTACTTC.

This clone was counted many times. V usage is TRBV10-3 and J usage is TRBJ2-7; maybe TRBD1 (6 bases). V was clipped by 11 bases and J by 5 bases, with 19 bases between them. Germline lookup yields CDR1 ENHRY and CDR2 SYGVKD. CDR3 length: 13 residues. DNA for the CDR3: TGTGCCGGAGGTACACGGGACACCAACGAGCAGTACTTC. Protein: CAGGTRDTNEQYF.

The chain carries TRBV7-9 and TRBJ2-2; 7 bases line up with TRBD2. The CDR3 consists of 15 residues. Trimming removed 8 bases from V and 7 bases from J; junction bases left unmatched: 13. In germline, CDR1 is SEHNR, CDR2 FQNEAQ (reference sequence). The CDR3 coding sequence is TGTGCCAGCGCCTGGTGGCGGGAGATGGTCGGGGAGCTGTTTTTT. It yields the protein CASAWWREMVGELFF. Looking up the rest from reference TRBV7-9 and TRBJ2-2 gives the full variable domain: DTGVSQNPRHKITKRGQNVTFRCDPISEHNRLYWYRQTLGQGPEFLTYFQNEAQLEKSRLLSDRFSAERPKGSFSTLEIQRTEQGDSAMYLCASAWWREMVGELFFGEGSRLTVL.

CDR3 loop: CASSQSRRFCNEQFF. In DNA, the CDR3 is TGCGCCAGCAGTCAATCAAGGCGTTTTTGCAATGAGCAGTTCTTC. The chain combines TRBV23-1 with TRBJ2-1; D gene ambiguous. TRBV23-1 is classed as an ORF, of uncertain function. The length of the CDR3 is 15 residues. Deletions cut 0 bases from V and 6 bases from J, with 12 bases between.

The V and J genes are TRBV30 and TRBJ1-5; no clear D gene. This CDR3 is built from 14 residues. Trimming pared 2 bases from V and 2 bases from J, leaving 10 bases between. Germline CDR1 is GTSNPN and CDR2 is SVGIG (reference sequence). The CDR3 nucleotides are TGTGCCTGGAGTACCAGGTTGGGCAATCAGCCCCAGCATTTT. This translates into CAWSTRLGNQPQHF.

Many counts were recorded for this clone. The chain uses TRBV11-2 and TRBJ2-1; TRBD2 aligns across 8 bases. Losses at the gene ends were 4 bases for V and 7 bases for J; bases not matched to a gene: 15. The CDR3 sequence is 17 residues long. The V gene's germline CDR1 is SGHAT and CDR2 FQNNGV. The CDR3 sequence: CASSSLAGSHPLNEQFF. The CDR3 DNA reads as TGTGCCAGCAGCTCCTTAGCGGGAAGTCATCCCCTTAATGAGCAGTTCTTC. Full variable domain (rest looked up from reference TRBV11-2 and TRBJ2-1): EAGVAQSPRYKIIEKRQSVAFWCNPISGHATLYWYQQILGQGPKLLIQFQNNGVVDDSQLPKDRFSAERLKGVDSTLKIQPAKLEDSAVYLCASSSLAGSHPLNEQFFGPGTRLTVL.

This chain links TRBV7-9 with TRBJ1-2, with TRBD1 identical over 9 bases. V trimming: 2 bases; J trimming: 5 bases; junction bases outside the gene matches: 6. The V gene's germline CDR1 is SEHNR and CDR2 FQNEAQ (reference sequence). The CDR3 contains 15 residues. The CDR3 loop reads CASSLWTGVQYGYTF. The CDR3 coding sequence is TGTGCCAGCAGCTTATGGACAGGGGTACAGTATGGCTACACCTTC.

For this clone: The sample has other DNA sequences that encode this CDR3 too. CDR3 in DNA: TGTGCCTGGGGTCGACTAGGGCAGGCAACAGATACGCAGTATTTT. Its translation: CAWGRLGQATDTQYF. The V and J genes are TRBV30 and TRBJ2-3; the D gene is possibly TRBD2 (6 bases). Between the trimmed V and J ends, which lost 5 bases and 3 bases, there was a span of 18 bases. The CDR3 is 15 amino acids. Germline loops: CDR1 GTSNPN, CDR2 SVGIG (reference sequence).

This rearrangement joins TRBV27 to TRBJ2-1, with TRBD2 as a possible D gene (6 bases). Germline CDR1 reads MNHEY; CDR2 reads SMNVEV (reference sequence). Trimming stripped 3 bases from V and 8 bases from J, with 17 bases between. This CDR3 comprises 15 residues. CDR3 amino acids: CASSLGTSSWYEQFF. The CDR3 DNA reads TGTGCCAGCAGTTTGGGAACTAGCAGTTGGTATGAGCAGTTCTTC.

The sample holds a few counts of this clone. V is TRBV7-2 and J is TRBJ2-2; D is ambiguous. The V gene lost 3 bases and the J gene lost 2 bases, with 13 bases spanning the gap. Germline V lookup: CDR1 SGHTA, CDR2 FQGNSA. CDR3 length: 16 amino acids. CDR3 sequence: CASSFRSLLNTGELFF. The CDR3 nucleotides read TGTGCCAGCAGCTTTCGTAGCCTCCTTAACACCGGGGAGCTGTTTTTT. Full variable domain (rest looked up from reference TRBV7-2 and TRBJ2-2): GAGVSQSPSNKVTEKGKDVELRCDPISGHTALYWYRQSLGQGLEFLIYFQGNSAPDKSGLPSDRFSAERTGGSVSTLTIQRTQQEDSAVYLCASSFRSLLNTGELFFGEGSRLTVL.

This clone was observed a few times. The CDR3 nucleotides read TGCGCCACGGGACAGGGTTCCACCACAGATACGCAGTATTTT. This encodes CATGQGSTTDTQYF. The V gene is TRBV5-1, the J gene TRBJ2-3; 9 bases are a match to TRBD1. The length of the CDR3 is 14 residues. CDR1 is SGHRS and CDR2 is YFSETQ in the germline V gene. Losses at the gene ends were 9 bases for V and 2 bases for J; bases not matched to a gene: 7.

This clone was counted a few times. The chain recombines TRBV11-2 with TRBJ2-1, with TRBD2 matching over 12 bases. Losses at the gene ends were 6 bases for V and 10 bases for J; bases not matched to a gene: 10. CDR1 and CDR2 (germline): SGHAT, FQNNGV. CDR3 length equals 15 residues. CDR3: CASSPLAGGLGEQFF. CDR3 DNA sequence: TGTGCCAGCAGTCCACTAGCGGGAGGCCTTGGCGAGCAGTTCTTC. Using reference TRBV11-2 and TRBJ2-1 for the parts outside the CDR3, the full variable domain is EAGVAQSPRYKIIEKRQSVAFWCNPISGHATLYWYQQILGQGPKLLIQFQNNGVVDDSQLPKDRFSAERLKGVDSTLKIQPAKLEDSAVYLCASSPLAGGLGEQFFGPGTRLTVL.

This clone was counted between two and nine times. The chain recombines TRBV25-1 with TRBJ2-5, with 9 bases aligning to TRBD2. Germline CDR1 reads MGHDK; CDR2 reads SYGVNS. V was clipped by 2 bases and J by 5 bases; unmatched bases: 6. The CDR3 is 15 amino acids. This CDR3 reads CASSEMSGGRETQYF. CDR3 in DNA: TGTGCCAGCAGTGAAATGAGCGGGGGGAGGGAGACCCAGTACTTC.

This clone was observed a few times. The gene calls are TRBV5-6 and TRBJ1-2; TRBD1 agrees at 9 bases. In germline, CDR1 is SGHDT, CDR2 YYEEEE. This CDR3 contains 13 residues. V dropped 2 bases and J dropped 7; count of bases not matched to a gene: 3. CDR3 region: CASSLQGAPGYTF. In DNA, the CDR3 is TGTGCCAGCAGCTTACAGGGGGCGCCTGGCTACACCTTC.

The chain has TRBV27 and TRBJ2-5, with 12 bases aligning to TRBD2. The CDR3 is made up of 15 amino acids. With V trimmed by 6 bases and J by 2 bases, 4 bases remained unmatched. CDR1 is MNHEY, CDR2 SMNVEV, per germline (reference sequence). In DNA form, the CDR3 reads TGTGCCAGCAGGGGGCTAGCGGGAGGGCAAGAGACCCAGTACTTC. It encodes CASRGLAGGQETQYF.

This clone was found a few times. The J gene is TRBJ1-1, the V gene TRBV18, with a tentative D call TRBD1 (6 bases). The CDR3 totals 14 residues. Germline-derived CDR1 and CDR2 are KGHSH and LQKENI. Trimming removed 6 bases from V and 1 base from J, with 12 bases in between. CDR3 loop: CASSQGYGNTEAFF. The CDR3 DNA is TGTGCCAGCTCTCAGGGGTACGGGAACACTGAAGCTTTCTTT.

This clone was recorded a few times. The chain uses TRBV27 and TRBJ2-4; tentatively, D is TRBD2 (5 bases). The CDR3 is 15 amino acids. Per germline, CDR1 MNHEY and CDR2 SMNVEV (reference sequence). The germline V and J ends were trimmed by 2 bases and 4 bases, with 12 bases remaining between them. CDR3 sequence: CASSLVGIGKNIQYF. The DNA for the CDR3 is TGTGCCAGCAGTTTAGTCGGGATAGGTAAAAACATTCAGTACTTC.

About this clone: The junction does not match germline at one end; this may be a read error. This chain uses TRBV11-2 with TRBJ1-5; D is unclear. This CDR3 contains 14 residues. Per the germline V gene, CDR1 is SGHAT and CDR2 is FQNNGV. Written as DNA, the CDR3 is TGCGCCAGCAGCCAAGATGGCAGAAATCAGCCCCAGCATTTT. The encoded protein is CASSQDGRNQPQHF. Full variable domain (missing parts from reference TRBV11-2 and TRBJ1-5): EAGVAQSPRYKIIEKRQSVAFWCNPISGHATLYWYQQILGQGPKLLIQFQNNGVVDDSQLPKDRFSAERLKGVDSTLKIQPAKLEDSAVYLCASSQDGRNQPQHFGDGTRLSIL.

This clone was detected many times. This sample includes further DNA sequences coding for the same CDR3. The V gene is TRBV28, the J gene TRBJ1-2, with D unresolved. V gave up 6 bases and J gave up 4 bases, with 6 bases separating them. Germline V lookup: CDR1 MDHEN, CDR2 SYDVKM. This CDR3 has 11 amino acids. This CDR3 is CASSLSYGYTF. The CDR3 DNA is TGTGCCAGCAGCCTATCCTATGGCTACACCTTC.

This clone was observed many times. V and J are TRBV28 and TRBJ1-1; TRBD1 matches 9 bases. Germline V gives CDR1 MDHEN, CDR2 SYDVKM. V dropped 0 bases and J dropped 8; count of bases not matched to a gene: 1. This CDR3 is 13 amino acids long. The CDR3 DNA follows: TGTGCCAGCAGTTTATGGGGACAGGGAGAAGCTTTCTTT. It is translated as CASSLWGQGEAFF.

The chain recombines TRBV29-1 with TRBJ2-1; 8 bases are a match to TRBD2. J lost 0 bases, V lost 2 bases, and 3 bases had no gene match. The CDR3 has 15 amino acids. Germline loops: CDR1 SQVTM, CDR2 ANQGSEA. The CDR3 coding sequence is TGCAGCGTTGAAAAAGCGGGAGCCTCCTACAATGAGCAGTTCTTC. Its protein product is CSVEKAGASYNEQFF.

This clone was detected only a few times. This chain connects TRBV2 to TRBJ1-2, with D possibly TRBD1 on 5 matching bases. The CDR3 covers 15 residues. V was clipped by 5 bases and J by 6 bases, with 19 bases between them. CDR1 SNHLY and CDR2 FYNNEI come from the germline V gene. CDR3 residues: CASSRQGSTYNGYTF. The CDR3 DNA is TGTGCCAGCAGTAGGCAGGGCTCGACCTATAATGGCTACACCTTC.

The rearrangement joins TRBV27 to TRBJ1-1; TRBD1 might be the D (5 bases). Trimming left V 7 bases short and J 7 bases short, with 16 bases between. CDR3 size: 13 residues. From germline, CDR1 is MNHEY and CDR2 SMNVEV (reference sequence). CDR3 sequence: CASTLSWGGEAFF. For the CDR3, the DNA is TGTGCCAGCACCTTATCGTGGGGGGGTGAAGCTTTCTTT.

The chain links TRBV5-1 to TRBJ1-1; no clear D gene. Trimming took 0 bases from V and 5 from J, leaving 17 bases between them. The germline V gene encodes CDR1 SGHRS and CDR2 YFSETQ. The CDR3 spans 16 residues. CDR3 loop: CASSLAGSERLTEAFF. The CDR3 coding sequence is TGCGCCAGCAGCTTGGCCGGCTCGGAGCGACTTACTGAAGCTTTCTTT.

This clone appeared a few times. The rearrangement links TRBV4-1 to TRBJ1-2; 7 bases agree with TRBD1. Germline CDR1 reads MGHRA; CDR2 reads YSYEKL. V was pared by 4 bases and J by 4 bases, with 3 bases of the junction left unmatched. The CDR3 runs to 13 residues. The CDR3 is CASSPRDSYGYTF. In DNA, the CDR3 is TGCGCCAGCAGCCCGAGGGACAGCTATGGCTACACCTTC.

V usage is TRBV4-1 and J usage is TRBJ2-5; possibly TRBD2 for D (7 bases). CDR1 is MGHRA, CDR2 YSYEKL, per germline. V lost 1 base and J lost 3, with 15 bases in between. The CDR3 is 16 amino acids. CDR3 sequence: CASSQGRGTTEETQYF. The CDR3 DNA reads TGCGCCAGCAGCCAAGGGAGGGGGACTACAGAAGAGACCCAGTACTTC.

This chain uses TRBV18 with TRBJ1-5; 7 bases line up with TRBD1. Germline trimming cut 4 bases from V and 4 bases from J; bases unmatched to any gene: 4. Germline V lookup: CDR1 KGHSH, CDR2 LQKENI. This CDR3 comprises 14 residues. For the CDR3, the DNA is TGTGCCAGCTCACAGGGACAGAGAAATCAGCCCCAGCATTTT. This translates into CASSQGQRNQPQHF.

This clone came up many times. The genes are TRBV5-4 and TRBJ2-6; D call uncertain. The length of the CDR3 is 15 residues. The germline V and J ends were trimmed by 4 bases and 2 bases, with 10 bases remaining between them. Germline CDR1 and CDR2: SGHNT and YYREEE (reference sequence). The CDR3: CASSPAETGANVLTF. CDR3 bases: TGTGCCAGCAGCCCGGCGGAGACTGGGGCCAACGTCCTGACTTTC.

V is TRBV4-2 and J is TRBJ2-5; no clear D gene. The CDR3 sequence is 15 residues long. V gave up 0 bases and J gave up 2 bases, with 10 bases separating them. The germline CDR1 and CDR2 sequences are LGHNA and YNFKEQ. The CDR3 reads CASSQEGSKQETQYF. The CDR3 DNA reads TGTGCCAGCAGCCAAGAAGGCTCTAAGCAAGAGACCCAGTACTTC.

This clone was observed a few times. The CDR3 DNA reads TGTGCCAGCAGCTTAGTTTTAGTATCCGAGCAGTACTTC. Translated, it gives CASSLVLVSEQYF. This chain uses TRBV7-8 with TRBJ2-7; D remains unclear. This CDR3 is built from 13 residues. The germline V and J ends were trimmed by 1 base and 6 bases, with 10 bases remaining between them. CDR1 and CDR2 (germline): SGHVS, FQNEAQ.